These 2 T cell receptor beta chains were all obtained from the same sample, sequenced in a study of beta chain features in type 1 diabetes. Expressed TCRB transcripts got sequenced, as all isolated RNA was reverse transcribed. Libraries were prepared by immunoSEQ multiplex PCR; TCRdb keeps only in-frame clonotypes and omits some of them. This sample has about 900,000 clones, with roughly a sixth found just once. The specimen sequenced was naive CD4+ T cells from blood. All receptors derive from a woman under 30 in good health.

This sequence joins TRBV10-3 and TRBJ2-7; D unresolved. This CDR3 spans 11 amino acids. Per germline, CDR1 ENHRY and CDR2 SYGVKD. V dropped 3 bases and J dropped 6 bases, with 6 bases sitting between them. CDR3 in amino acids: CAISDGPEQYF. The CDR3 DNA reads as TGTGCCATCAGTGACGGGCCCGAGCAGTACTTC.

The genes are TRBV2 and TRBJ1-1; tentative D call: TRBD1 (6 bases). V lost 8 bases and J lost 7, with 20 bases in between. This CDR3 comprises 14 residues. Germline lookup yields CDR1 SNHLY and CDR2 FYNNEI. CDR3 in DNA: TGTGCCAGCGGCGGCCCGGGGGCGGAAGGTGAAGCTTTCTTT. This codes for CASGGPGAEGEAFF.